There are a few counts of the clone carrying this T cell receptor (beta chain). Antigen unknown. This record comes from a study of T cells in Graves' hyperthyroidism and ophthalmopathy. Points from the study as a whole: Through a model of 13 V-J features, ophthalmopathy was separated from stable hyperthyroidism. Expanded thyroid clonotypes (above 0.001) were mostly also found in blood.

Trimming stripped 5 bases from V and 2 bases from J, with 13 bases between. From germline, CDR1 is KGHDR and CDR2 SFDVKD. There are 15 residues in the CDR3. Thyroid ultrasound and orbital computed tomography, with clinical symptoms and serum thyroxine and TRAb, informed diagnoses. Fresh peripheral blood, approximately 10 ml, yielded the PBMCs. Amplification targeted TCR beta CDR3 regions from RNA transcripts. Primed by the HTBI set, a first-round RT-PCR was run on the TCR CDR3. TCRdb re-analysed the multiplex PCR reads in MiXCR, keeping a single row per CDR3 protein. In the table there are roughly 330,000 distinct CDR3 sequences, 16% of which are singletons.

This sequence originates from a man between 25 and 39 years old with Graves' hyperthyroidism. The chain combines TRBV24-1 with TRBJ2-3; D is perhaps TRBD1 (6 bases). Specimen: blood. CDR3 region: CATSGPGHFTDTQYF. CDR3 nucleotides: TGTGCCACCAGTGGCCCGGGACACTTCACAGATACGCAGTATTTT.